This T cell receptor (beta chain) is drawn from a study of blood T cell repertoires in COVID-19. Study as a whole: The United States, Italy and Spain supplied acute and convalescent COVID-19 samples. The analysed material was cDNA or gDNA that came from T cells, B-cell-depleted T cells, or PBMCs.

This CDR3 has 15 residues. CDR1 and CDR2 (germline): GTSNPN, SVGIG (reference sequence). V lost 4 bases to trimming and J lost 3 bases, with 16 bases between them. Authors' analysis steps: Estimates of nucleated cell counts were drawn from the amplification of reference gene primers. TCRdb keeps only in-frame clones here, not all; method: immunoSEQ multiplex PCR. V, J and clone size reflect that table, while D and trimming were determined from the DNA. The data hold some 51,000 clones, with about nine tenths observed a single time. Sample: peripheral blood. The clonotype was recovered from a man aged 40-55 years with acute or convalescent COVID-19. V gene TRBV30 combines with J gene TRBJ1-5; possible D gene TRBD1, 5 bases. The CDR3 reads CAWTDIQKPNQPQHF. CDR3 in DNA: TGTGCCTGGACGGACATACAGAAGCCCAATCAGCCCCAGCATTTT. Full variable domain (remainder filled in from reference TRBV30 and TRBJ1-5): SQTIHQWPATLVQPVGSPLSLECTVEGTSNPNLYWYRQAAGRGLQLLFYSVGIGQISSEVPQNLSASRPQDRQFILSSKKLLLSDSGFYLCAWTDIQKPNQPQHFGDGTRLSIL.